This entry concerns a single T cell receptor beta chain. Its target is not known. Each sample gave at least 6 million isolated PBMCs. This record belongs to a study of blood T cells in healthy people across ages. Study conclusions and caveats: As age increased, TCR beta diversity per million T cells fell in a roughly linear fashion.

Using a J-beta primer mix together with a sample-barcoded 5' primer, a second PCR was run for roughly 6 to 11 cycles. TCRdb passed the 5' RACE reads through MiXCR, listing each CDR3 protein once. Among around 1,800,000 distinct CDR3 sequences listed, about 39% were seen once. The CDR3 loop spans 16 amino acids. With V trimmed by 6 bases and J by 7 bases, 11 bases remained unmatched. CDR1 is MNHEY and CDR2 is SVGEGT in the germline V gene. Source material: blood. The rearrangement joins TRBV6-2 or TRBV6-3 to TRBJ1-6; 8 nucleotides match TRBD1. This receptor was obtained from a human donor in good health. Here the CDR3 reads CASRKDRAPPNSPLHF. The CDR3 DNA sequence: TGTGCCAGCAGAAAGGACAGGGCTCCTCCCAATTCACCCCTCCACTTT.